This T cell receptor beta chain was identified during a study of regulatory T cells in long-lasting Graves disease. Study summary: Antithyroid drugs had been given to newly diagnosed Graves' patients for under 3 months.

Documented time point: newly diagnosed GD, antithyroid drugs for less than 3 months. From PBMCs, RNA was extracted and then used to make the TCR library. iRepertoire HTBI primers and Arm-PCR of CDR3 regions built TCR beta libraries. TCRdb itself ran the multiplex PCR reads through MiXCR, one entry per CDR3 protein. The sample carries 350,000 to 450,000 distinct CDR3 sequences, approximately 16% recorded once. CDR3 length equals 12 residues. Looked up from germline, CDR1 is MDHEN and CDR2 is SYDVKM. Deletions cut 3 bases from V and 11 bases from J, with 13 bases between. This clonotype was observed a handful of times. The data were also submitted as part of a second study, on T cells in Graves' hyperthyroidism and ophthalmopathy. This second study says: Hyperthyroidism, newly diagnosed and lasting under 2 months, affected patients aged 18 to 65. Most clonotypes expanded in the thyroid (above 0.001) were also present in blood.

The chain has TRBV28 and TRBJ1-1; D not resolved. The input for sequencing was peripheral blood mononuclear cells (PBMCs), taken at new diagnosis, from a patient treated with antithyroid drugs. The clonotype was recovered from a middle-aged woman with Graves disease. This chain's CDR3 is CASSFRPPRAFF. The CDR3 DNA sequence: TGTGCCAGCAGTTTTAGGCCCCCTAGGGCTTTCTTT.